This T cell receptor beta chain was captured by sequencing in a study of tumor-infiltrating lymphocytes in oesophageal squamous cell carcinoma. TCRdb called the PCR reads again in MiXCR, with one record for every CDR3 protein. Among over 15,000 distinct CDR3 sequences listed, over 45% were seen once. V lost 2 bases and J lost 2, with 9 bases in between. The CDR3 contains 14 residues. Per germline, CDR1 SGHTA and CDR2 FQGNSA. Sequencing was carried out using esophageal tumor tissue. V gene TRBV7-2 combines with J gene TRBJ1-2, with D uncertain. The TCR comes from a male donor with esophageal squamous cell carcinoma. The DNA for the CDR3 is TGTGCCAGCAGCTTATCCGCCGGGAACTATGGCTACACCTTC. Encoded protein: CASSLSAGNYGYTF.